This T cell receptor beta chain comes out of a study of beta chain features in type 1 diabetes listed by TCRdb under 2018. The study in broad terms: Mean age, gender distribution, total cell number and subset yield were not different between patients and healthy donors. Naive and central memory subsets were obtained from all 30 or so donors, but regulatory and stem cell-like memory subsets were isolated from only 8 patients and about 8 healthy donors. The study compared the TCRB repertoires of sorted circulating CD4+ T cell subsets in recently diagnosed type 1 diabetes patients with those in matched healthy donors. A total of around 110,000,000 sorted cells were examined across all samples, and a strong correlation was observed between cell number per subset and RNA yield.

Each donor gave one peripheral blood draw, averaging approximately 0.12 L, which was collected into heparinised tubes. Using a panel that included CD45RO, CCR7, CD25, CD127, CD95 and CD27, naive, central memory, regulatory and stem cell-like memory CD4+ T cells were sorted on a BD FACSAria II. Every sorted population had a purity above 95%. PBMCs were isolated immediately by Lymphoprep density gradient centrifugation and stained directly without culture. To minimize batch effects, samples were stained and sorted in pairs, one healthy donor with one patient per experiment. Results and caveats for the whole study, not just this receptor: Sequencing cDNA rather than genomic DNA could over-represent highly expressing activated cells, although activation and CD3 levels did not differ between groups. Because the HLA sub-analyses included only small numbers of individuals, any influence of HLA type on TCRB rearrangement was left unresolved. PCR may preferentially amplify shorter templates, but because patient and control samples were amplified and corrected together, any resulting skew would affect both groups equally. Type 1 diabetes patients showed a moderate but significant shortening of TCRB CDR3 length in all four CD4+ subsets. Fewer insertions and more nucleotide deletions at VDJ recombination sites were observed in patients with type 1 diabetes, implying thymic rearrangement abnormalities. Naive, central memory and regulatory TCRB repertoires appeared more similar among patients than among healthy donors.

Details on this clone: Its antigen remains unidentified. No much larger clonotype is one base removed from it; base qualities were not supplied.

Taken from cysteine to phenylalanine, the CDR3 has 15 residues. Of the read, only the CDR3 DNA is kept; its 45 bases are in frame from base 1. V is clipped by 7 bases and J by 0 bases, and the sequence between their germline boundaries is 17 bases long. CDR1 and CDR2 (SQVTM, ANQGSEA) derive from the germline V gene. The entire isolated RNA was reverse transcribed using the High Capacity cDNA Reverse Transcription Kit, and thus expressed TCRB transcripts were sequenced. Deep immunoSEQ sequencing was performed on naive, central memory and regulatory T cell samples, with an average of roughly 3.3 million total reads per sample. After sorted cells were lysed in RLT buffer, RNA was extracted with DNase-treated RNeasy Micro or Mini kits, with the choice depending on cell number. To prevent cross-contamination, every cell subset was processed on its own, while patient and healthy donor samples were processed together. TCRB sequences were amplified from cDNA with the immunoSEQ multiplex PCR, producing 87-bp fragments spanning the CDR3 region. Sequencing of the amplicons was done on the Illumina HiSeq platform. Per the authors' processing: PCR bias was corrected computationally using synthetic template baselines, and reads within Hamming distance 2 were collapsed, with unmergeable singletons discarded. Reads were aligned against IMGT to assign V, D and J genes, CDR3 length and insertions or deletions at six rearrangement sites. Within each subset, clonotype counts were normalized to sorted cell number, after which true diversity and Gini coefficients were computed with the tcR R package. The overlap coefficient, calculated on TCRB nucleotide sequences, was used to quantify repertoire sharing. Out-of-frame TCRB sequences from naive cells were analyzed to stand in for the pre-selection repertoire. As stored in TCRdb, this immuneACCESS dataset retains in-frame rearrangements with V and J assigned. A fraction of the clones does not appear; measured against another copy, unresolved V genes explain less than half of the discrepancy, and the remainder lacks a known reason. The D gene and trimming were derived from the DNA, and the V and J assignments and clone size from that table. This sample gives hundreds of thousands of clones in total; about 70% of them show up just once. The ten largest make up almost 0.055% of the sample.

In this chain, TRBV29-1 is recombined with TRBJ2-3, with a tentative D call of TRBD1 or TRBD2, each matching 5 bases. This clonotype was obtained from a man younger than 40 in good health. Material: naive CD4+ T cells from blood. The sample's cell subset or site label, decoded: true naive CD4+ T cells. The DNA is TGCAGCGCTGTTGTGGCCGGGGCTAGCACAGATACGCAGTATTTT. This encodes CSAVVAGASTDTQYF.